Presented here are 24 T cell receptor beta chains from one specimen sequenced in a study of blood T cells in healthy people across ages (dated by TCRdb to the mid-2010s). Libraries were prepared through 5' RACE. Sequenced using an Illumina HiSeq 2500. A second PCR of roughly 7 to 12 cycles was run with a J-beta primer mix and a sample-barcoded 5' primer. The public reads were run again by TCRdb, first through fastp at Q25 and then through MiXCR, and only productive beta chains were kept. Each entry is one CDR3 protein sequence, shown with its most common DNA and genes. For this sample there are around 990,000 distinct CDR3 sequences; roughly two fifths appear just once. The ten top clones hold approximately 14% of the sample. Sequenced: blood. These receptors were taken from a man aged 18 to 29 in good health.

This clonotype turned up a few times. The genes are TRBV6-5 and TRBJ1-2; tentative D call: TRBD1 (6 bases). V lost 7 bases to trimming and J lost 2 bases, with 17 bases between them. Germline assignment: CDR1 MNHEY and CDR2 SVGAGI. The CDR3 extends over 15 amino acids. The CDR3 nucleotides are TGTGCCAGCACCGCCGTCGGACAGACCAACTATGGCTACACCTTC. This gives the protein CASTAVGQTNYGYTF.

This clonotype appeared a few times. This chain joins TRBV27 and TRBJ1-2; D unclear. This CDR3 contains 15 residues. CDR1 and CDR2 from the germline V gene are MNHEY and SMNVEV (reference sequence). The V end was cut by 0 bases, the J end by 5 bases, with 13 bases between. CDR3 nucleotides: TGTGCCAGCAGTTTATCGGCCACCCACGGGTATGGCTACACCTTC. This translates into CASSLSATHGYGYTF.

The table lists this clonotype with many counts. The chain is built from TRBV6-2 or TRBV6-3 and TRBJ2-1; 8 nucleotides align to TRBD1. Losses at the gene ends were 8 bases for V and 4 bases for J; bases not matched to a gene: 7. Germline loops: CDR1 MNHEY, CDR2 SVGEGT. The length of the CDR3 is 14 residues. The CDR3 is CASADRGSYNEQFF. In DNA, the CDR3 is TGTGCCAGCGCAGACAGGGGATCGTACAATGAGCAGTTCTTC.

The chain uses TRBV10-3 and TRBJ2-4, with TRBD2 matching 15 bases. The J call may be mistaken, given a closer DNA end match to TRBJ2-7. CDR1 and CDR2 from the germline V gene are ENHRY and SYGVKD. The CDR3 extends over 18 amino acids. CDR3 amino acids: CAISLAGTSGGISYEQYF. Written as DNA, the CDR3 is TGTGCCATCAGTCTTGCCGGGACTAGCGGGGGGATATCCTACGAGCAGTACTTC.

This clonotype was counted once. The V gene is TRBV4-3, the J gene TRBJ2-3, with D possibly TRBD2 on 5 matching bases. Germline V gene data show CDR1 as LGHNA and CDR2 as YSLEER. This CDR3 region has 17 residues. Between the trimmed V and J ends, which lost 1 base and 4 bases, there was a span of 18 bases. CDR3 region: CASSQGGSSGRADTQYF. DNA of the CDR3: TGCGCCAGCAGCCAAGGAGGCAGCAGCGGAAGAGCAGATACGCAGTATTTT.

This sequence joins TRBV12-5 and TRBJ2-1; 7 bases fit TRBD2. The end of the DNA aligns better with TRBJ2-7, so the J call may be wrong. Germline V gene sequence: CDR1 LGHNT, CDR2 FRNRAP. The CDR3 is 14 residues long. Written as DNA, the CDR3 is TGTGCTAGTGGTAAGGGACGGGAGGAAATCGAGCAGTACTTC. It translates to CASGKGREEIEQYF.

The sample holds a few counts of this clonotype. This sequence joins TRBV6-1 and TRBJ2-3, with D perhaps given as TRBD1 or TRBD2 (5 bases each). The CDR3 is made up of 16 amino acids. The V end was cut by 0 bases, the J end by 0 bases, with 10 bases between. CDR1 MNHNS and CDR2 SASEGT come from the germline V gene. The CDR3 DNA is TGTGCCAGCAGTGAAGCCGCTGGGGGTAGCACAGATACGCAGTATTTT. Protein product: CASSEAAGGSTDTQYF.

In this sample, this clonotype turned up once. Here the CDR3 reads CASSVGGGSSYNSPLHF. In DNA form, the CDR3 reads TGTGCCAGCAGTGTTGGGGGCGGCAGCTCCTATAATTCACCCCTCCACTTT. This rearrangement joins TRBV2 to TRBJ1-6; tentative D call: TRBD1 (6 bases). Germline V gene lookup returns CDR1 SNHLY and CDR2 FYNNEI. This CDR3 is built from 17 residues. Between the trimmed V and J ends, which lost 4 bases and 0 bases, there was a span of 13 bases. The full variable domain, completed using reference TRBV2 and TRBJ1-6, is EPEVTQTPSHQVTQMGQEVILRCVPISNHLYFYWYRQILGQKVEFLVSFYNNEISEKSEIFDDQFSVERPDGSNFTLKIRSTKLEDSAMYFCASSVGGGSSYNSPLHFGNGTRLTVT.

The chain joins TRBV7-3 to TRBJ2-3; D gene unclear. This CDR3 region has 13 residues. Germline V gene sequence: CDR1 SGHTA, CDR2 FQGTGA. Trimming left V 3 bases short and J 5 bases short, with 9 bases between. This chain's CDR3 is CASSFQRRDTQYF. The CDR3 DNA follows: TGTGCCAGCAGCTTCCAACGACGAGATACGCAGTATTTT.

This clonotype turned up a few times. V and J are TRBV6-2 or TRBV6-3 and TRBJ2-7; the D is unclear. CDR3 length: 12 residues. Germline values: CDR1 MNHEY, CDR2 SVGEGT. V was shortened by 6 bases and J by 5 bases, with 11 bases between the two germline ends. CDR3 amino acids: CASSRAGDEQYF. The DNA of the CDR3 is TGTGCCAGCAGCCGAGCAGGCGACGAGCAGTACTTC.

The V and J genes are TRBV19 and TRBJ2-1; no definite D call. Trimming stripped 1 base from V and 10 bases from J, with 5 bases between. CDR1 and CDR2 (germline): LNHDA, SQIVND (reference sequence). There are 11 residues in the CDR3. The CDR3 coding sequence is TGTGCCAGTAGTATAGCCTACGAGCAGTTCTTC. Translation: CASSIAYEQFF. The full variable domain, with the rest looked up from reference TRBV19 and TRBJ2-1, is DGGITQSPKYLFRKEGQNVTLSCEQNLNHDAMYWYRQDPGQGLRLIYYSQIVNDFQKGDIAEGYSVSREKKESFPLTVTSAQKNPTAFYLCASSIAYEQFFGPGTRLTVL.

Note on this clonotype: This sequence may be a read error, since a much larger clone differs from it by one base. The chain links TRBV18 to TRBJ2-5; tentatively, D is TRBD2 (5 bases). Germline V gene data show CDR1 as KGHSH and CDR2 as LQKENI. The CDR3 consists of 12 residues. The CDR3 spells CASSPIGETRYF. CDR3 DNA sequence: TGTGCCAGCTCACCAATTGGGGAGACCCGGTACTTC.

The CDR3 nucleotides are TGCGCCAGCAGCCAACTATGGGGCCCAGCGACCCAGTACTTC. Protein: CASSQLWGPATQYF. V usage is TRBV4-1 and J usage is TRBJ2-5, with D possibly TRBD1 on 5 matching bases. The V gene lost 2 bases and the J gene lost 7 bases, with 14 bases spanning the gap. Germline V gene sequence: CDR1 MGHRA, CDR2 YSYEKL. This CDR3 region has 14 residues.

The chain couples TRBV12-3 or TRBV12-4 to TRBJ1-1; possibly TRBD1 for D (6 bases). CDR3 length: 16 amino acids. The V gene lost 6 bases and the J gene lost 5 bases, with 22 bases spanning the gap. The CDR3 protein is CASSAQQGRGRTEAFF. In DNA form, the CDR3 reads TGTGCCAGCAGCGCTCAACAGGGACGGGGGAGGACTGAAGCTTTCTTT.

This sequence joins TRBV20-1 and TRBJ1-2; TRBD1 might be the D (6 bases). Germline values: CDR1 DFQATT, CDR2 SNEGSKA (reference sequence). The CDR3 sequence is 13 residues long. V lost 5 bases, J lost 0 bases, and 10 bases lay in between. CDR3 sequence (DNA): TGCAGTGCTGGGGGCCCGACTAACTATGGCTACACCTTC. Its protein product is CSAGGPTNYGYTF.

V usage is TRBV20-1 and J usage is TRBJ1-4, with D tentatively TRBD1 (5 bases). This CDR3 region has 13 residues. V was pared by 5 bases and J by 8 bases, with 15 bases between. CDR1 and CDR2 from the germline V gene are DFQATT and SNEGSKA (reference sequence). CDR3 DNA sequence: TGCAGTGCTGAGCAGGGAATAAAGGAAAAACTGTTTTTT. This encodes CSAEQGIKEKLFF.

This sequence joins TRBV2 and TRBJ2-2, with a tentative D call TRBD1 (6 bases). V was pared by 8 bases and J by 1 base, with 11 bases between. From germline, CDR1 is SNHLY and CDR2 FYNNEI. This CDR3 spans 14 amino acids. The DNA for the CDR3 is TGTGCCAGCTTTTGGGGGCGGAACACCGGGGAGCTGTTTTTT. Encoded protein: CASFWGRNTGELFF.

In its sample, this clonotype was seen a few times. The chain is built from TRBV20-1 and TRBJ1-1; D call uncertain. CDR3 size: 13 residues. The V end lost 0 bases, the J end lost 8 bases, and 13 bases lay between the germline ends. Germline V gene lookup returns CDR1 DFQATT and CDR2 SNEGSKA (reference sequence). The CDR3, as DNA: TGCAGTGCTAGAGATGACCGGGAAAGAGAAGCTTTCTTT. Translation gives CSARDDREREAFF.

The V call is TRBV7-2, the J call TRBJ1-3, with D maybe TRBD1 (5 bases). Germline V gene data show CDR1 as SGHTA and CDR2 as FQGNSA. V gave up 5 bases and J gave up 11 bases, with 16 bases separating them. The CDR3 covers 13 residues. The chain's CDR3 is CASSPRQREAIYF. CDR3 nucleotide sequence: TGTGCCAGCAGCCCACGACAGAGGGAAGCCATATATTTT.

This clonotype was counted a few times. This sequence joins TRBV4-1 and TRBJ2-5, with 10 bases lining up with TRBD1. In germline, CDR1 is MGHRA, CDR2 YSYEKL. This CDR3 has 14 residues. V was clipped by 8 bases and J by 4 bases; unmatched bases: 7. CDR3 DNA: TGCGCCAGCTTACGACAGGGGGCCGGAGAGACCCAGTACTTC. The encoded protein is CASLRQGAGETQYF.

This clonotype was detected many times. The chain couples TRBV12-3 or TRBV12-4 to TRBJ2-3; D is uncertain. V was trimmed by 7 bases and J by 0 bases, leaving 11 bases between them. The CDR3 runs to 14 residues. The CDR3 sequence: CASTPWASTDTQYF. CDR3 in DNA: TGTGCCAGCACCCCTTGGGCTAGCACAGATACGCAGTATTTT.

This clonotype has just one count. This chain links TRBV7-2 with TRBJ2-1, with TRBD2 matching 8 bases. The CDR3 loop spans 16 amino acids. V shed 1 base, J shed 0 bases, and the junction held 2 bases outside the gene matches. In germline, CDR1 is SGHTA, CDR2 FQGNSA. CDR3 amino acids: CASSLVRGGSYNEQFF. The DNA of the CDR3 is TGTGCCAGCAGCTTAGTACGGGGGGGCTCCTACAATGAGCAGTTCTTC.

This clonotype was detected a few times. Compared with germline, one end of the junction differs, possibly owing to a read error. The J gene is TRBJ1-3, the V gene TRBV6-6; D gene unclear. Germline V gene data show CDR1 as MNHNY and CDR2 as SVGAGI (reference sequence). This CDR3 comprises 12 residues. The CDR3 region has the DNA TGTGCCAGCAGGGGAGACGGAAACACTATATATTTT. This translates into CASRGDGNTIYF.

The chain combines TRBV4-3 with TRBJ2-7; no clear D. Germline V CDR1 and CDR2: LGHNA, YSLEER. The CDR3 is made up of 19 amino acids. V was pared by 1 base and J by 0 bases, with 22 bases between. The chain's CDR3 is CASSQVPLRRRESSYEQYF. The CDR3 DNA follows: TGCGCCAGCAGCCAAGTCCCCCTCCGTCGGCGAGAAAGCTCCTACGAGCAGTACTTC.